The 21 T cell receptor beta chains listed next were all sequenced from one sample in a study of post-analysis software for immune sequencing data. For these TCRs, the target antigens are not known. Unique-molecular-identifier-tagged TCR beta cDNA libraries were used. TCRdb redid the calling of the PCR reads with MiXCR, one entry per CDR3 protein. The data show 650,000 to 850,000 distinct CDR3 sequences, about half seen once. Study-wide results and limits: Roughly five TRBV segments appeared more often in patients than in controls, and TRBV5-6, TRBV5-1 and TRBV20-1 were among these.

Sequencing was done on a sample of blood. Receptors were obtained from a girl between 10 and 17 years old with multiple sclerosis.

The chain links TRBV14 to TRBJ1-2, with D unresolved. Between the trimmed V and J ends, which lost 0 bases and 8 bases, there was a span of 16 bases. CDR3 size: 15 residues. Germline V gene sequence: CDR1 SGHDN, CDR2 FVKESK. CDR3 nucleotides: TGTGCCAGCAGCCAAGATTGGGCGGCAGCATCGGGCTACACCTTC. Its protein is CASSQDWAAASGYTF.

This clonotype occurred a few times. One end of the junction is discordant with germline, which a read error may explain. The gene calls are TRBV7-9 and TRBJ2-7; possible D gene TRBD1, 5 bases. The CDR3 sequence is 16 residues long. Germline CDR1 reads SEHNR; CDR2 reads FQNEAQ (reference sequence). As DNA, the CDR3 is TGTGCCAGCAGCCCTTCCGGTGGGGCCAGCTCCTGCGAGCAGTACTTC. Translated: CASSPSGGASSCEQYF.

This sequence joins TRBV28 and TRBJ1-2; TRBD1 matches 8 bases. The V gene end was trimmed by 6 bases and the J gene end by 3 bases; junction bases not matched to a gene: 3. This CDR3 comprises 13 residues. The germline gives CDR1 MDHEN, CDR2 SYDVKM. In DNA form, the CDR3 reads TGTGCCAGCAGCCGGACAGGGCACTATGGCTACACCTTC. It codes for CASSRTGHYGYTF.

There are a few counts of this clonotype. The chain has TRBV7-2 and TRBJ2-4, with D tentatively TRBD1 or TRBD2 (5 bases each). CDR1 SGHTA and CDR2 FQGNSA come from the germline V gene. The CDR3 covers 14 residues. V lost 1 base to trimming and J lost 13 bases, with 17 bases between them. The CDR3 region has the DNA TGTGCCAGCAGCTTAGTGAGACGATGTGAGGGGCAGTACTTC. Protein: CASSLVRRCEGQYF.

This clonotype was seen a few times. J is TRBJ2-3 and V is TRBV7-2; D is possibly TRBD2 (7 bases). CDR3 length: 16 amino acids. The V end was cut by 2 bases, the J end by 0 bases, with 12 bases between. Germline values: CDR1 SGHTA, CDR2 FQGNSA. The CDR3 bases are TGTGCCAGCAGCTTAAGCGGGGACACTAGCACAGATACGCAGTATTTT. Protein product: CASSLSGDTSTDTQYF. The full variable domain, its missing parts supplied by reference TRBV7-2 and TRBJ2-3, is GAGVSQSPSNKVTEKGKDVELRCDPISGHTALYWYRQSLGQGLEFLIYFQGNSAPDKSGLPSDRFSAERTGGSVSTLTIQRTQQEDSAVYLCASSLSGDTSTDTQYFGPGTRLTVL.

The gene calls are TRBV28 and TRBJ1-2, with no clear D. Trimming took off 2 bases at V and 3 bases at J, with 13 bases between the two ends. This CDR3 region has 15 residues. CDR1 is MDHEN, CDR2 SYDVKM, per germline. DNA of the CDR3: TGTGCCAGCAGTTTAGTAAACGGGGAGGACTATGGCTACACCTTC. Translating it yields CASSLVNGEDYGYTF.

The chain joins TRBV7-2 to TRBJ2-7; 11 positions agree with TRBD2. Germline CDR1 reads SGHTA; CDR2 reads FQGNSA. The J segment lost 7 bases and the V segment lost 1 base, leaving 3 bases of the junction unmatched. The length of the CDR3 is 14 residues. This chain's CDR3 is CASSLEASGREQYF. DNA of the CDR3: TGTGCCAGCAGCTTAGAAGCTAGCGGGAGGGAGCAGTACTTC.

The chain uses TRBV6-2 or TRBV6-3 and TRBJ2-1; TRBD2 might be the D (6 bases). The germline V gene has CDR1 MNHEY and CDR2 SVGEGT. V dropped 7 bases and J dropped 5 bases, with 15 bases sitting between them. CDR3 length: 14 amino acids. CDR3 amino acids: CASTHEWEDNEQFF. CDR3 DNA: TGTGCCAGCACCCATGAATGGGAGGACAATGAGCAGTTCTTC.

CDR3 nucleotides: TGTGCCACCAGCAGAGTTAATCGGGAGAGCTCCTACGAGCAGTACTTC. Translation: CATSRVNRESSYEQYF. The V call is TRBV15, the J call TRBJ2-7; TRBD2 is a possible D gene (6 bases). CDR1 LNHNV and CDR2 YYDKDF come from the germline V gene (reference sequence). The CDR3 is made up of 16 amino acids. V dropped 1 base and J dropped 0 bases, with 13 bases sitting between them.

This clonotype was detected only a few times. A much bigger clone sits one base away, suggesting this may be a read error. V usage is TRBV24-1 and J usage is TRBJ2-1; perhaps TRBD2 as D (6 bases). The CDR3 runs to 15 residues. From germline, CDR1 is KGHDR and CDR2 SFDVKD. The chain's CDR3 is CATAMGGGGENERFF. In DNA, the CDR3 is TGTGCCACCGCCATGGGGGGAGGAGGCGAGAATGAGCGGTTCTTC.

The chain links TRBV27 to TRBJ2-1; no clear D. The J call is doubtful: the DNA matches TRBJ2-7 better. The CDR3 consists of 12 residues. Germline V gene sequence: CDR1 MNHEY, CDR2 SMNVEV (reference sequence). Written as DNA, the CDR3 is TGTGCCAGCAGTCAATTTAATGGAGAGCAGTACTTC. Protein sequence: CASSQFNGEQYF.

This CDR3 is CASRPLAASGNTYNEQFF. The CDR3 DNA sequence: TGTGCCAGCAGGCCCCTTGCGGCTAGCGGGAATACCTACAATGAGCAGTTCTTC. This rearrangement joins TRBV6-2 or TRBV6-3 to TRBJ2-1; 9 bases line up with TRBD2. Per germline, CDR1 MNHEY and CDR2 SVGEGT. With V trimmed by 6 bases and J by 2 bases, 14 bases remained unmatched. This CDR3 contains 18 residues.

This clonotype turned up a few times. This sequence joins TRBV29-1 and TRBJ1-2; 9 nucleotides agree with TRBD1. Germline trimming cut 2 bases from V and 8 bases from J; bases unmatched to any gene: 15. The CDR3 length is 16 residues. Germline values: CDR1 SQVTM, CDR2 ANQGSEA. The CDR3 DNA reads TGCAGCGTTGAAAGGAGGGGCGGACAGGGGACGAAAGGCTACACCTTC. Translated, it gives CSVERRGGQGTKGYTF.

The rearrangement uses TRBV7-2 and TRBJ2-5, with unresolved D. Trimming left V 8 bases short and J 0 bases short, with 10 bases between. Germline assignment: CDR1 SGHTA and CDR2 FQGNSA. The CDR3 covers 13 residues. The CDR3 region is CASSWGNQETQYF. The CDR3, as DNA: TGTGCCAGCTCATGGGGTAACCAAGAGACCCAGTACTTC.

Only a few counts were recorded for this clonotype. A much larger clonotype is one base distant, so this may be a read error. This chain joins TRBV12-3 or TRBV12-4 and TRBJ2-7, with TRBD2 identical over 7 bases. This CDR3 has 14 amino acids. Trimming took 4 bases from V and 0 from J; bases not matched to a gene: 3. The CDR3, as DNA: TGTGCCAGCAGTTCTGGCGGGAGCTCCTACGAGCAGTACTTC. This sequence encodes CASSSGGSSYEQYF.

The V gene is TRBV3-1, the J gene TRBJ1-1, with TRBD1 matching 8 bases. Germline assignment: CDR1 LGHDT and CDR2 YNNKEL (reference sequence). V shed 4 bases and J 6 bases; nucleotides not matched to a gene: 4. The CDR3 length is 13 residues. CDR3 amino acids: CASSPRQGPEAFF. For the CDR3, the DNA is TGTGCCAGCAGCCCCCGACAGGGGCCTGAAGCTTTCTTT.

In regard to this clonotype: The junction departs from germline at one end; a sequencing error may be responsible. The rearrangement uses TRBV7-3 and TRBJ2-1, with D perhaps TRBD2 (6 bases). The CDR3 is 16 amino acids. Germline loops: CDR1 SGHTA, CDR2 FQGTGA. CDR3 amino acids: CAGSLMGGNSFNEQFF. The DNA for the CDR3 is TGTGCCGGCAGCTTAATGGGCGGGAATAGCTTCAATGAGCAGTTCTTC.

This clonotype was recorded a few times. This chain links TRBV10-3 with TRBJ2-3; TRBD2 matches at 10 bases. With 8 bases clipped from V and 8 bases from J, the junction kept 10 bases outside the gene matches. The germline V gene encodes CDR1 ENHRY and CDR2 SYGVKD. CDR3 size: 14 residues. CDR3 DNA: TGTGCCATCTTTGACCAGCGGGAGGGGGTTACGCAGTATTTT. It translates to CAIFDQREGVTQYF.

This clonotype was counted between two and nine times. V usage is TRBV20-1 and J usage is TRBJ1-2, with TRBD1 as a possible D gene (5 bases). Germline CDR1 and CDR2: DFQATT and SNEGSKA (reference sequence). V lost 3 bases to trimming and J lost 3 bases, with 11 bases between them. The CDR3 loop spans 13 amino acids. CDR3 region: CSARQGLDYGYTF. CDR3 bases: TGCAGTGCTAGGCAGGGATTGGACTATGGCTACACCTTC.

The CDR3 spells CSARGIGLGLAAYNEQFF. In DNA, the CDR3 is TGCAGTGCTAGGGGGATAGGTTTGGGACTAGCGGCATACAATGAGCAGTTCTTC. The chain combines TRBV20-1 with TRBJ2-1, with 11 bases aligning to TRBD2. The CDR3 has 18 residues. Losses at the gene ends were 3 bases for V and 4 bases for J; bases not matched to a gene: 14. Germline loops: CDR1 DFQATT, CDR2 SNEGSKA (reference sequence).

This clonotype has just a few counts. V usage is TRBV29-1 and J usage is TRBJ2-7, with D hard to call. Germline V gene sequence: CDR1 SQVTM, CDR2 ANQGSEA. The CDR3 has 11 residues. Trimming shortened V by 4 bases and J by 2 bases, and 6 bases separated the two germline ends. The CDR3 is CSVGSAYEQYF. The CDR3 bases are TGCAGCGTTGGCAGCGCCTACGAGCAGTACTTC.